A single sample gave rise to the 18 T cell receptor beta chains below, sequenced in a study of T cell changes during pregnancy in multiple sclerosis (dated by TCRdb to the late 2010s). The library was built by means of the immunoSEQ multiplex PCR assay. The clones in this table, taken by TCRdb from immuneACCESS, are in-frame only. Not every clone is retained; where verified, under half of the shortfall comes from an unresolved V gene, and the cause of the rest is unknown. This sample holds some 23,000 clones; around nine tenths were observed only once. The ten biggest clones cover approximately 13% of the sample. Sequences were derived from CD8+ T cells from peripheral blood mononuclear cells, sampled in the first trimester of pregnancy. The receptors stem from a female donor in good health, enrolled as a control in a pregnancy study.

The V call is TRBV12-5, the J call TRBJ1-1, with 7 positions matching TRBD1. CDR1 is LGHNT, CDR2 FRNRAP, per germline. V lost 3 bases to trimming and J lost 4 bases; unmatched junction nucleotides: 2. This CDR3 has 13 amino acids. Here the CDR3 reads CASGFSGGTEAFF. In DNA, the CDR3 is TGTGCTAGTGGTTTCTCAGGGGGCACTGAAGCTTTCTTT.

This chain joins TRBV27 and TRBJ2-7; a possible D gene is TRBD1 (5 bases). The CDR3 extends over 15 amino acids. Trimming removed 2 bases from V and 0 bases from J, with 11 bases in between. In germline, CDR1 is MNHEY, CDR2 SMNVEV (reference sequence). CDR3 DNA: TGTGCCAGCAGTTTAAGTGACAGTTTCTCCTACGAGCAGTACTTC. The encoded protein is CASSLSDSFSYEQYF.

J is TRBJ1-1 and V is TRBV27, with 7 nucleotides matching TRBD1. Germline CDR1 reads MNHEY; CDR2 reads SMNVEV (reference sequence). V trimming: 5 bases; J trimming: 4 bases; junction bases outside the gene matches: 7. There are 14 residues in the CDR3. The CDR3 region has the DNA TGTGCCAGCAGTCGGGACAACAGGGGCACTGAAGCTTTCTTT. Translated: CASSRDNRGTEAFF.

This sequence joins TRBV28 and TRBJ2-5; D may be TRBD2 (7 bases). CDR1 and CDR2 from the germline V gene are MDHEN and SYDVKM. The CDR3 length is 15 residues. Trimming shortened V by 6 bases and J by 5 bases, and 19 bases separated the two germline ends. CDR3 region: CASSTPGGLQETQYF. CDR3 nucleotide sequence: TGTGCCAGCAGCACACCGGGGGGCCTCCAGGAGACCCAGTACTTC.

This chain joins TRBV6-1 and TRBJ2-3; 8 bases align to TRBD2. The junction had 10 bases not matched to a gene; V was cut back by 10 bases and J by 4 bases. Germline V CDR1 and CDR2: MNHNS, SASEGT. The CDR3 is 14 residues long. CDR3 DNA: TGTGCCACCTGGCGGGGGGTTGTTGCAGATACGCAGTATTTT. This codes for CATWRGVVADTQYF.

This clone was seen only a few times. The J gene is TRBJ1-5, the V gene TRBV27, with D possibly being TRBD1 (5 bases). This CDR3 comprises 13 residues. Looked up from germline, CDR1 is MNHEY and CDR2 is SMNVEV (reference sequence). V lost 8 bases and J 4 bases, leaving 12 bases between the germline ends. The CDR3, as DNA: TGTGCCAGCGGGGACGGAGGGAATCAGCCCCAGCATTTT. It codes for CASGDGGNQPQHF.

The chain links TRBV6-5 to TRBJ2-5; 11 bases fit TRBD2. The germline V gene has CDR1 MNHEY and CDR2 SVGAGI. This CDR3 has 16 amino acids. The V and J ends lost 4 bases and 2 bases, in that order; junction bases with no gene match: 6. The CDR3 coding sequence is TGTGCCAGCAGTTTGAATGGACTAGCGGGTCAAGAGACCCAGTACTTC. Its protein is CASSLNGLAGQETQYF.

The chain links TRBV7-9 to TRBJ2-7, with unresolved D. Trimming shortened V by 1 base and J by 0 bases, and 4 bases separated the two germline ends. This CDR3 is built from 13 residues. CDR1 and CDR2 (germline): SEHNR, FQNEAQ (reference sequence). The CDR3 nucleotides are TGTGCCAGCAGCTTAGACAGCTCCTACGAGCAGTACTTC. Translating gives CASSLDSSYEQYF.

V gene TRBV7-9 combines with J gene TRBJ2-5; a possible D gene is TRBD2 (5 bases). The V gene lost 5 bases and the J gene lost 2 bases, with 12 bases spanning the gap. This CDR3 spans 14 amino acids. Germline CDR1 SEHNR, CDR2 FQNEAQ (reference sequence). CDR3 sequence reads: CASSTYRDQETQYF. CDR3 nucleotides: TGTGCCAGCAGCACCTATCGGGATCAAGAGACCCAGTACTTC. Full variable domain (rest looked up from reference TRBV7-9 and TRBJ2-5): DTGVSQNPRHKITKRGQNVTFRCDPISEHNRLYWYRQTLGQGPEFLTYFQNEAQLEKSRLLSDRFSAERPKGSFSTLEIQRTEQGDSAMYLCASSTYRDQETQYFGPGTRLLVL.

CDR3 region: CASSSATGGTEAFF. The CDR3, as DNA: TGTGCCAGCAGCTCGGCGACAGGGGGAACTGAAGCTTTCTTT. The V and J genes are TRBV5-6 and TRBJ1-1; TRBD1 aligns across 9 bases. V shed 3 bases, J shed 5 bases, and the junction held 5 bases outside the gene matches. Germline V gene lookup returns CDR1 SGHDT and CDR2 YYEEEE. This CDR3 contains 14 residues.

The chain has TRBV7-9 and TRBJ2-1; possible D gene TRBD1, 5 bases. This CDR3 is 17 amino acids long. The V gene's germline CDR1 is SEHNR and CDR2 FQNEAQ (reference sequence). V lost 2 bases to trimming and J lost 7 bases, with 21 bases between them. The CDR3: CASSLNVGTPAGNEQFF. DNA for the CDR3: TGTGCCAGCAGCTTAAATGTAGGTACCCCCGCAGGGAATGAGCAGTTCTTC.

The chain combines TRBV6-4 with TRBJ2-2; 10 bases agree with TRBD1. This CDR3 has 15 residues. CDR1 is MRHNA, CDR2 SNTAGT, per germline. V was clipped by 5 bases and J by 3 bases; unmatched bases: 3. The CDR3 bases are TGTGCCAGCAGTCCGACAGGGGGCGACACCGGGGAGCTGTTTTTT. Translating gives CASSPTGGDTGELFF.

The V and J genes are TRBV5-5 and TRBJ1-2, with 12 bases that match TRBD1. The CDR3 runs to 14 residues. CDR1 is SGHKS and CDR2 is YYEKEE in the germline V gene (reference sequence). V trimming: 4 bases; J trimming: 4 bases; junction bases outside the gene matches: 2. The CDR3 loop reads CASSGGQGAYGYTF. Here the CDR3 DNA reads TGTGCCAGCAGCGGGGGACAGGGGGCCTATGGCTACACCTTC.

J is TRBJ1-1 and V is TRBV28; a possible D gene is TRBD1 (5 bases). Germline CDR1 reads MDHEN; CDR2 reads SYDVKM. V gave up 6 bases and J gave up 0 bases, with 8 bases separating them. The CDR3 extends over 13 amino acids. The CDR3 nucleotides are TGTGCCAGCAGCCCAGGGATGAACACTGAAGCTTTCTTT. Translated, it gives CASSPGMNTEAFF.

This sequence joins TRBV27 and TRBJ1-2; D is ambiguous. The ends were cut back, 3 bases at V and 2 bases at J, with 10 bases in the middle. Germline lookup yields CDR1 MNHEY and CDR2 SMNVEV (reference sequence). The CDR3 length is 14 residues. This CDR3 is CASSFGRYNYGYTF. The CDR3 DNA reads TGTGCCAGCAGTTTCGGTCGCTACAACTATGGCTACACCTTC.

This chain connects TRBV6-4 to TRBJ2-3; 8 bases line up with TRBD2. The CDR3 has 14 amino acids. J gave up 4 bases and V 3 bases, and 3 bases lay outside the gene matches. The germline gives CDR1 MRHNA, CDR2 SNTAGT. The CDR3 loop reads CASSEGGRPDTQYF. The CDR3 coding sequence is TGTGCCAGCAGTGAGGGCGGGAGGCCAGATACGCAGTATTTT.

In its sample, this clone was seen a few times. The chain employs TRBV19 and TRBJ1-5; 7 nucleotides match TRBD1. The CDR3 has 15 residues. Germline V gene sequence: CDR1 LNHDA, CDR2 SQIVND (reference sequence). The ends lost 3 bases at V and 4 bases at J; junction bases unmatched: 6. This CDR3 is CASSITTGLNQPQHF. CDR3 coding DNA: TGTGCCAGTAGTATCACGACAGGGCTGAATCAGCCCCAGCATTTT.

The chain joins TRBV5-5 to TRBJ2-3, with TRBD2 identical over 7 bases. Germline V gene data show CDR1 as SGHKS and CDR2 as YYEKEE (reference sequence). The CDR3 extends over 15 amino acids. V shed 0 bases, J shed 3 bases, and the junction held 4 bases outside the gene matches. The chain's CDR3 is CASSLEVSGTDTQYF. The CDR3 nucleotides read TGTGCCAGCAGCTTGGAGGTTAGCGGGACAGATACGCAGTATTTT.